The present T cell receptor (beta chain) was sequenced within a study of blood T cell repertoires in COVID-19. Assay used: immunoSEQ multiplex PCR; TCRdb lists only in-frame clones, some missing. The table includes approximately 270,000 clones, 80% to 85% detected once. This clonotype was sampled from a person aged 70 to 85 with COVID-19, enrolled during active disease. Sequencing used peripheral blood.

CDR3 sequence: CASSRAWREGASDTQYF. The DNA of the CDR3 is TGCGCCAGCAGCCGAGCGTGGCGGGAGGGGGCCTCAGATACGCAGTATTTT. V gene TRBV10-2 combines with J gene TRBJ2-3; 9 bases agree with TRBD2. CDR1 is WSHSY and CDR2 is SAAADI in the germline V gene. The CDR3 runs to 17 residues. The V gene end was trimmed by 6 bases and the J gene end by 4 bases; junction bases not matched to a gene: 14.